This passage covers 24 T cell receptor beta chains from one sample sequenced in a study of shared clonotypes between healthy human individuals (dated by TCRdb to about 2020). Library construction relied on the immunoSEQ multiplex PCR assay. The source is immuneACCESS, and TCRdb retained only in-frame sequences with V and J called. Part of the clones is not carried over; for the studies checked, unresolved V genes explain less than half of this, and the remainder is unexplained. This sample comprises roughly 2,300,000 clones, roughly 90% of them detected only once. The ten biggest clones cover roughly 0.34% of the sample. Sequencing input: naive CD4+ T cells from PBMCs. Explained via the paper, the cell subset or site label denotes: CD45RA+ positively selected. Receptors were obtained from a young man in good health. Some clones in this sample may be carry-over from other donors' samples.

DNA for the CDR3: TGTGCCAGCAGCTTTCAGAGAAATGGCTACACCTTC. Protein product: CASSFQRNGYTF. The chain uses TRBV5-4 and TRBJ1-2; D call uncertain. Trimming removed 2 bases from V and 6 bases from J, with 8 bases in between. Germline CDR1 is SGHNT and CDR2 is YYREEE (reference sequence). The CDR3 is 12 residues long.

This chain connects TRBV7-8 to TRBJ2-2; D may be TRBD1 (6 bases). CDR1 and CDR2 (germline): SGHVS, FQNEAQ. Trimming pared 5 bases from V and 5 bases from J, leaving 15 bases between. The CDR3 has 15 residues. CDR3 in DNA: TGTGCCAGCAGCCCAAACAGGGTCGGGACCGGGGAGCTGTTTTTT. Its protein product is CASSPNRVGTGELFF.

This rearrangement joins TRBV4-1 to TRBJ2-1, with D perhaps TRBD2 (6 bases). CDR1 and CDR2 (germline): MGHRA, YSYEKL. V was trimmed by 4 bases and J by 0 bases, leaving 13 bases between them. The CDR3 runs 16 residues. The CDR3 nucleotides read TGCGCCAGCAGCCCGTCCGCGGGAAGCTCCTACAATGAGCAGTTCTTC. Protein product: CASSPSAGSSYNEQFF.

The chain joins TRBV7-9 to TRBJ2-1, with D perhaps being TRBD1 or TRBD2 (6 bases each). CDR3 length: 16 residues. Germline V CDR1 and CDR2: SEHNR, FQNEAQ (reference sequence). Trimming took 3 bases from V and 8 from J, leaving 20 bases between them. The DNA of the CDR3 is TGTGCCAGCAGCTTTGGGCGGGACATCCTAAGGGATGAGCAGTTCTTC. As protein: CASSFGRDILRDEQFF. Using reference TRBV7-9 and TRBJ2-1 for the parts outside the CDR3, the full variable domain is DTGVSQNPRHKITKRGQNVTFRCDPISEHNRLYWYRQTLGQGPEFLTYFQNEAQLEKSRLLSDRFSAERPKGSFSTLEIQRTEQGDSAMYLCASSFGRDILRDEQFFGPGTRLTVL.

The rearrangement joins TRBV12-5 to TRBJ2-7, with TRBD1 identical over 9 bases. The V gene's germline CDR1 is LGHNT and CDR2 FRNRAP. J lost 8 bases, V lost 4 bases, and 6 bases had no gene match. This CDR3 region has 13 residues. CDR3 nucleotide sequence: TGTGCTAGTGGTTCGGGACAGGGTTACAAGCAGTACTTC. This encodes CASGSGQGYKQYF.

The chain joins TRBV4-1 to TRBJ2-3; the D is unclear. The germline V gene has CDR1 MGHRA and CDR2 YSYEKL. The V end lost 4 bases, the J end lost 3 bases, and 11 bases lay between the germline ends. The CDR3 has 14 residues. CDR3 loop: CASSRLLVTDTQYF. In DNA form, the CDR3 reads TGCGCCAGCAGCCGATTATTAGTGACAGATACGCAGTATTTT.

The chain is built from TRBV10-1 and TRBJ2-7; D might be TRBD1 (6 bases). CDR1 and CDR2 from the germline V gene are WNHNN and SYGVQD (reference sequence). The length of the CDR3 is 11 residues. The germline V and J ends were trimmed by 3 bases and 11 bases, with 11 bases remaining between them. Here the CDR3 reads CASSEGDIKYF. The CDR3 region has the DNA TGCGCCAGCAGTGAAGGGGACATAAAGTACTTC.

The J gene is TRBJ2-5, the V gene TRBV18; TRBD2 agrees at 8 bases. This CDR3 has 14 residues. V gave up 5 bases and J gave up 5 bases; unmatched junction bases: 7. Germline V gene lookup returns CDR1 KGHSH and CDR2 LQKENI. The CDR3 reads CASSLPGRAETQYF. CDR3 bases: TGTGCCAGCTCATTGCCCGGGAGGGCGGAGACCCAGTACTTC.

The rearrangement joins TRBV5-1 to TRBJ2-2; 7 nucleotides line up with TRBD2. Germline loops: CDR1 SGHRS, CDR2 YFSETQ. CDR3 length: 17 amino acids. After removal of 0 bases from V and 2 bases from J, the junction contained 7 bases not matched to a gene. CDR3 sequence reads: CASSLGAGLTNTGELFF. Here the CDR3 DNA reads TGCGCCAGCAGCTTGGGTGCGGGACTAACTAACACCGGGGAGCTGTTTTTT.

J is TRBJ1-1 and V is TRBV2, with no clear D. The CDR3 sequence is 13 residues long. The germline CDR1 and CDR2 sequences are SNHLY and FYNNEI. The V end was cut by 5 bases, the J end by 1 base, with 8 bases between. CDR3 loop: CASSREGNTEAFF. The DNA for the CDR3 is TGTGCCAGCAGTCGTGAGGGGAACACTGAAGCTTTCTTT.

The genes are TRBV9 and TRBJ1-4; D is unresolved. The CDR3 covers 15 residues. The V gene's germline CDR1 is SGDLS and CDR2 YYNGEE. Trimming stripped 3 bases from V and 3 bases from J, with 12 bases between. The CDR3 nucleotides are TGTGCCAGCAGCGCCCTCGGATCAGCTAATGAAAAACTGTTTTTT. Its protein is CASSALGSANEKLFF.

The chain uses TRBV19 and TRBJ2-7, with D possibly being TRBD1 (5 bases). Germline CDR1 LNHDA, CDR2 SQIVND (reference sequence). The V end was cut by 6 bases, the J end by 2 bases, with 17 bases between. The CDR3 is 15 residues long. CDR3 in amino acids: CASRAASGNTYEQYF. The DNA of the CDR3 is TGTGCCAGTAGGGCCGCGTCAGGGAACACCTACGAGCAGTACTTC.

As regards this clone: This specimen includes other DNA sequences encoding the same CDR3. This chain uses TRBV25-1 with TRBJ1-1; 8 nucleotides align to TRBD1. Germline lookup yields CDR1 MGHDK and CDR2 SYGVNS. This CDR3 comprises 14 residues. V lost 2 bases, J lost 1 base, and 0 bases stayed unmatched. CDR3 DNA: TGTGCCAGCAGTGAAGGACAGGGGAACACTGAAGCTTTCTTT. Protein product: CASSEGQGNTEAFF.

The J gene is TRBJ2-1, the V gene TRBV28; D might be TRBD1 (5 bases). With 5 bases removed from V and 0 bases from J, the gap between germline ends came to 8 bases. The CDR3 is 14 amino acids. CDR1 is MDHEN, CDR2 SYDVKM, per germline. The CDR3 nucleotides read TGTGCCAGCAGTGGGGCTAGCTCCTACAATGAGCAGTTCTTC. It specifies CASSGASSYNEQFF.

This clone was picked up a small number of times. Other DNA sequences in this sample translate to the same CDR3. This chain uses TRBV2 with TRBJ1-1; D remains unclear. The germline V and J ends were trimmed by 1 base and 5 bases, with 8 bases remaining between them. The CDR3 runs 13 residues. CDR1 and CDR2 (germline): SNHLY, FYNNEI. The CDR3 sequence: CASSEGLWTEAFF. The CDR3, as DNA: TGTGCCAGCAGTGAAGGTTTGTGGACTGAAGCTTTCTTT.

The chain uses TRBV28 and TRBJ2-1; 11 nucleotides align to TRBD1. The ends lost 6 bases at V and 8 bases at J; junction bases unmatched: 9. The length of the CDR3 is 15 residues. Germline assignment: CDR1 MDHEN and CDR2 SYDVKM. This CDR3 is CASSPGQGGVYEQFF. CDR3 DNA: TGTGCCAGCAGCCCGGGACAGGGGGGCGTGTATGAGCAGTTCTTC.

This chain uses TRBV23-1 with TRBJ2-7, with a tentative D call TRBD1 (6 bases). TRBV23-1 is treated as an ORF (open reading frame) with a function not yet certain. This CDR3 is built from 19 residues. With 0 bases removed from V and 2 bases from J, the gap between germline ends came to 23 bases. The CDR3 DNA reads as TGCGCCAGCAGTCAATCTTTGGCCGAATGGGGGCGGAAGACCTACGAGCAGTACTTC. Protein sequence: CASSQSLAEWGRKTYEQYF.

The rearrangement links TRBV11-2 to TRBJ2-1; 8 bases fit TRBD1. From germline, CDR1 is SGHAT and CDR2 FQNNGV. The CDR3 spans 15 residues. With 6 bases clipped from V and 5 bases from J, the junction kept 9 bases outside the gene matches. The CDR3 reads CASRVGQGADNEQFF. Written as DNA, the CDR3 is TGTGCCAGCAGGGTAGGGCAGGGGGCAGACAATGAGCAGTTCTTC.

Points on this clone: The sample carries other DNA sequences with the same CDR3. This chain uses TRBV19 with TRBJ1-5; D gene uncertain. The CDR3 loop spans 15 amino acids. The germline gives CDR1 LNHDA, CDR2 SQIVND (reference sequence). Trimming removed 3 bases at V and 0 bases at J, with 9 bases between. The CDR3 DNA reads as TGTGCCAGTAGTATTACAGATTATAGCAATCAGCCCCAGCATTTT. This sequence encodes CASSITDYSNQPQHF.

Points on this clone: This same CDR3 is encoded by further DNA sequences in the sample. V and J are TRBV18 and TRBJ2-1, with 9 bases fitting TRBD2. Trimming at V came to 3 bases and at J to 0 bases, leaving 0 bases not matched to a gene. The CDR3 is 15 residues long. Germline loops: CDR1 KGHSH, CDR2 LQKENI. The CDR3 loop reads CASSPTSGSYNEQFF. CDR3 in DNA: TGTGCCAGCTCACCGACTAGCGGCTCCTACAATGAGCAGTTCTTC.

CDR3 nucleotides: TGTGCCAGCAGCCCGAGCGGGAGCAAGGAGACCCAGTACTTC. Protein product: CASSPSGSKETQYF. This chain uses TRBV5-4 with TRBJ2-5, with 8 bases lining up with TRBD2. The CDR3 extends over 14 amino acids. The V and J ends lost 4 bases and 5 bases, in that order; junction bases with no gene match: 7. The germline gives CDR1 SGHNT, CDR2 YYREEE (reference sequence).

V gene TRBV18 combines with J gene TRBJ1-2; D is unclear. CDR1 is KGHSH and CDR2 is LQKENI in the germline V gene. Trimming pared 2 bases from V and 2 bases from J, leaving 9 bases between. There are 14 residues in the CDR3. In DNA, the CDR3 is TGTGCCAGCTCACCAATAAGCCCGAACTATGGCTACACCTTC. This gives the protein CASSPISPNYGYTF. The complete variable domain, with remaining parts taken from reference TRBV18 and TRBJ1-2, reads NAGVMQNPRHLVRRRGQEARLRCSPMKGHSHVYWYRQLPEEGLKFMVYLQKENIIDESGMPKERFSAEFPKEGPSILRIQQVVRGDSAAYFCASSPISPNYGYTFGSGTRLTVV.

This sequence joins TRBV18 and TRBJ2-2; a possible D gene is TRBD2 (6 bases). CDR3 length equals 16 residues. CDR1 KGHSH and CDR2 LQKENI come from the germline V gene. Trimming pared 3 bases from V and 5 bases from J, leaving 16 bases between. CDR3 DNA sequence: TGTGCCAGCTCACCCGGATCGGTCGCGGGGACCGGGGAGCTGTTTTTT. Encoded protein: CASSPGSVAGTGELFF.

The V and J genes are TRBV29-1 and TRBJ2-7, with 9 positions matching TRBD1. Germline values: CDR1 SQVTM, CDR2 ANQGSEA. The CDR3 covers 14 residues. Unmatched junction bases numbered 9, after V lost 7 bases and J lost 2 bases. The CDR3 region is CSALPGTGTYEQYF. DNA of the CDR3: TGCAGCGCCCTCCCCGGGACAGGGACCTACGAGCAGTACTTC.